The rows below give T cell receptor beta chains drawn from one sample of a study of T-cell memory formation after mild COVID-19. TCRdb analysed the 5' RACE reads with MiXCR anew, one entry per CDR3 protein. The repertoire holds 300,000 to 400,000 distinct CDR3 sequences, with 10% to 15% as singletons. Input material: PBMCs or a T cell subset sorted from them (not recorded which). These receptors came from a young man who had mild COVID-19 (a few samples of this study predate the infection). Cell type and time point are not known. Both conserved end residues are part of each CDR3. Fields, in order: D gene, V gene, clone size, J gene, CDR3 protein, CDR3 DNA. D genes are given only for firm matches. A row's size may be missing; if present it is once, few, many or a size class.

D gene: NA; V gene: TRBV5-1; clone size: many; J gene: TRBJ2-3; CDR3 protein: CASNRDRSTDTQYF; CDR3 DNA: TGCGCCAGCAACCGGGACCGCAGCACAGATACGCAGTATTTT
D gene: NA; V gene: TRBV4-3; clone size: many; J gene: TRBJ2-1; CDR3 protein: CASSQRLGEQFF; CDR3 DNA: TGCGCCAGCAGCCAGAGACTCGGGGAGCAGTTCTTC
D gene: NA; V gene: TRBV18; clone size: few; J gene: TRBJ1-2; CDR3 protein: CASSPPRTDRYGYTF; CDR3 DNA: TGTGCCAGCTCACCACCGCGCACAGACCGCTATGGCTACACCTTC
D gene: NA; V gene: TRBV21-1; clone size: NA; J gene: TRBJ2-2; CDR3 protein: CASPTPSPPYRELFF; CDR3 DNA: TGTGCCAGCCCAACCCCGAGCCCCCCGTACCGGGAGCTGTTTTTT
D gene: TRBD2; V gene: TRBV9; clone size: few; J gene: TRBJ2-3; CDR3 protein: CASSRGLAGPKGDTQYF; CDR3 DNA: TGTGCCAGCAGCCGTGGACTAGCGGGTCCAAAAGGGGATACGCAGTATTTT
D gene: TRBD1; V gene: TRBV20-1; clone size: NA; J gene: TRBJ2-7; CDR3 protein: CSAWDRVNEHYF; CDR3 DNA: TGCAGTGCTTGGGACAGGGTAAACGAGCACTACTTC
D gene: NA; V gene: TRBV7-9; clone size: NA; J gene: TRBJ2-1; CDR3 protein: CASSLELDEQFF; CDR3 DNA: TGTGCCAGCAGCTTAGAATTGGATGAGCAGTTCTTC
D gene: TRBD2; V gene: TRBV12-3/TRBV12-4; clone size: few; J gene: TRBJ2-2; CDR3 protein: CASLAGGPGGELFF; CDR3 DNA: TGTGCCAGTCTAGCGGGGGGGCCCGGCGGGGAGCTGTTTTTT
D gene: NA; V gene: TRBV7-2; clone size: many; J gene: TRBJ2-3; CDR3 protein: CASSFSRVALDTQYF; CDR3 DNA: TGTGCCAGCAGCTTCTCACGGGTAGCATTAGATACGCAGTATTTT
D gene: NA; V gene: TRBV5-1; clone size: many; J gene: TRBJ2-3; CDR3 protein: CASSPGSTDTQYF; CDR3 DNA: TGCGCCAGCAGCCCTGGGAGCACAGATACGCAGTATTTT
D gene: NA; V gene: TRBV30; clone size: NA; J gene: TRBJ2-5; CDR3 protein: CAWSRGLEETQYF; CDR3 DNA: TGTGCCTGGAGCAGGGGACTGGAGGAGACCCAGTACTTC
D gene: TRBD2; V gene: TRBV20-1; clone size: many; J gene: TRBJ2-3; CDR3 protein: CSARSPSGGQRTDTQYF; CDR3 DNA: TGCAGTGCGAGGAGCCCTAGCGGGGGCCAACGCACAGATACGCAGTATTTT
D gene: NA; V gene: TRBV30; clone size: few; J gene: TRBJ1-2; CDR3 protein: CAWSVSRVYGYTF; CDR3 DNA: TGTGCCTGGAGTGTGAGCAGAGTCTATGGCTACACCTTC
D gene: TRBD1; V gene: TRBV7-3; clone size: NA; J gene: TRBJ2-2; CDR3 protein: CASSPSTQGSTGELFF; CDR3 DNA: TGTGCCAGCAGCCCAAGTACACAGGGGAGCACCGGGGAGCTGTTTTTT
D gene: NA; V gene: TRBV2; clone size: few; J gene: TRBJ1-4; CDR3 protein: CASSGEGGEKLFF; CDR3 DNA: TGTGCCAGCAGTGGAGAGGGGGGCGAAAAACTGTTTTTT
D gene: NA; V gene: TRBV28; clone size: NA; J gene: TRBJ1-1; CDR3 protein: CASSPPGTANTEAFF; CDR3 DNA: TGTGCCAGCAGTCCTCCCGGGACCGCGAACACTGAAGCTTTCTTT
D gene: NA; V gene: TRBV4-1; clone size: NA; J gene: TRBJ1-1; CDR3 protein: CASSLEEGYTEAFF; CDR3 DNA: TGCGCCAGCAGCCTAGAGGAAGGATACACTGAAGCTTTCTTT
D gene: NA; V gene: TRBV6-6; clone size: NA; J gene: TRBJ1-2; CDR3 protein: CASSSTADYGYTF; CDR3 DNA: TGTGCCAGCAGCTCCACAGCGGACTATGGCTACACCTTC
D gene: NA; V gene: TRBV28; clone size: NA; J gene: TRBJ1-5; CDR3 protein: CDSRSFNQPQHF; CDR3 DNA: TGTGACAGCAGGAGTTTCAATCAGCCCCAGCATTTT
D gene: TRBD2; V gene: TRBV7-2; clone size: NA; J gene: TRBJ2-3; CDR3 protein: CASSGLAGGTDTQYF; CDR3 DNA: TGTGCCAGCAGCGGACTAGCGGGGGGCACAGATACGCAGTATTTT
D gene: NA; V gene: TRBV7-3; clone size: NA; J gene: TRBJ2-5; CDR3 protein: CASSRDLGPQETQYF; CDR3 DNA: TGTGCCAGCAGCCGCGATCTAGGGCCCCAAGAGACCCAGTACTTC
D gene: NA; V gene: TRBV20-1; clone size: few; J gene: TRBJ1-4; CDR3 protein: CSARISDSFNEKLFF; CDR3 DNA: TGCAGTGCTAGAATATCGGACAGCTTTAATGAAAAACTGTTTTTT
D gene: NA; V gene: TRBV2; clone size: once; J gene: TRBJ1-1; CDR3 protein: CASSWLQGNTEAFF; CDR3 DNA: TGTGCCAGCAGTTGGCTACAGGGAAACACTGAAGCTTTCTTT
D gene: TRBD1; V gene: TRBV5-1; clone size: NA; J gene: TRBJ1-2; CDR3 protein: CASSSDRAVYGYTF; CDR3 DNA: TGCGCCAGCAGCTCGGACAGGGCAGTCTATGGCTACACCTTC
D gene: NA; V gene: TRBV20-1; clone size: few; J gene: TRBJ1-3; CDR3 protein: CSARSTGNTIYF; CDR3 DNA: TGCAGTGCTAGAAGTACCGGAAACACCATATATTTT
D gene: NA; V gene: TRBV7-2; clone size: NA; J gene: TRBJ2-7; CDR3 protein: CASSLRGGSSYEQYF; CDR3 DNA: TGTGCCAGCAGCTTAAGAGGGGGGTCCTCCTACGAGCAGTACTTC
D gene: NA; V gene: TRBV11-2; clone size: NA; J gene: TRBJ1-1; CDR3 protein: CASSSRGRGNF; CDR3 DNA: TGTGCCAGCAGCTCCCGGGGCAGGGGAAATTTT
D gene: TRBD1; V gene: TRBV10-3; clone size: many; J gene: TRBJ2-1; CDR3 protein: CAISAKDRGPYNEQFF; CDR3 DNA: TGTGCCATCAGTGCCAAAGACAGGGGCCCCTACAATGAGCAGTTCTTC
D gene: NA; V gene: TRBV2; clone size: NA; J gene: TRBJ2-7; CDR3 protein: CASTLTFSYEQYF; CDR3 DNA: TGTGCCAGCACCTTGACATTCTCCTACGAGCAGTACTTC
D gene: NA; V gene: TRBV11-3; clone size: NA; J gene: TRBJ2-5; CDR3 protein: CASSFRGNQETQYF; CDR3 DNA: TGTGCCAGCAGTTTTAGGGGGAACCAAGAGACCCAGTACTTC
D gene: NA; V gene: TRBV5-6; clone size: many; J gene: TRBJ1-2; CDR3 protein: CASSFGTANYGYTF; CDR3 DNA: TGTGCCAGCAGCTTCGGGACCGCTAACTATGGCTACACCTTC
D gene: NA; V gene: TRBV4-1; clone size: few; J gene: TRBJ2-7; CDR3 protein: CASSQGPTGVDSYEQYF; CDR3 DNA: TGCGCCAGCAGCCAAGGACCCACGGGGGTCGATTCCTACGAGCAGTACTTC
D gene: NA; V gene: TRBV5-1; clone size: NA; J gene: TRBJ1-1; CDR3 protein: CASSSRGALNTEAFF; CDR3 DNA: TGCGCCAGCAGCTCCCGCGGGGCCTTGAACACTGAAGCTTTCTTT
D gene: NA; V gene: TRBV7-2; clone size: few; J gene: TRBJ2-6; CDR3 protein: CASRVTWVPGANVLTF; CDR3 DNA: TGTGCCAGCAGGGTTACTTGGGTACCTGGGGCCAACGTCCTGACTTTC
D gene: NA; V gene: TRBV6-2/TRBV6-3; clone size: few; J gene: TRBJ2-7; CDR3 protein: CASSYTLHEQYF; CDR3 DNA: TGTGCCAGCAGTTACACCCTCCACGAGCAGTACTTC
D gene: NA; V gene: TRBV29-1; clone size: few; J gene: TRBJ1-4; CDR3 protein: CSAKIGISANEKLFF; CDR3 DNA: TGCAGCGCCAAAATCGGGATTAGCGCTAATGAAAAACTGTTTTTT
D gene: NA; V gene: TRBV14; clone size: few; J gene: TRBJ2-1; CDR3 protein: CASSVLAENYNEQFF; CDR3 DNA: TGTGCCAGCAGCGTACTAGCTGAAAACTACAATGAGCAGTTCTTC